Shown below are 9 T cell receptor beta chains from a single sample sequenced in a study of blood T cell repertoires in COVID-19. Sequencing used immunoSEQ multiplex PCR; TCRdb keeps in-frame clones, though not all of them. The table records hundreds of thousands of clones, roughly 91% of them present only once. The sequencing sample was made of PBMCs or T cells enriched from blood (not recorded which). The receptors shown here come from a woman between 45 and 60 years old who had been exposed to COVID-19.

This clone has a handful of counts. This sequence joins TRBV10-3 and TRBJ2-1, with TRBD1 identical over 12 bases. The CDR3 runs to 21 residues. Germline V gene lookup returns CDR1 ENHRY and CDR2 SYGVKD. J gave up 3 bases and V 5 bases, and 20 bases lay outside the gene matches. The CDR3 DNA reads as TGTGCCATCAGTAGACCCGGCGGGACAGGGGGCGACGGGGTCAACTACAATGAGCAGTTCTTC. Encoded protein: CAISRPGGTGGDGVNYNEQFF.

This clone was recorded only once. V is TRBV9 and J is TRBJ2-6; 8 nucleotides match TRBD2. The J segment lost 0 bases and the V segment lost 4 bases, leaving 9 bases of the junction unmatched. This CDR3 region has 18 residues. Germline V gene data show CDR1 as SGDLS and CDR2 as YYNGEE. CDR3 protein: CASSFGVAGSSGANVLTF. CDR3 nucleotide sequence: TGTGCCAGCAGCTTCGGAGTAGCGGGGAGCTCTGGGGCCAACGTCCTGACTTTC.

This chain connects TRBV5-4 to TRBJ2-5; TRBD1 agrees at 11 bases. Germline trimming cut 4 bases from V and 4 bases from J; bases unmatched to any gene: 6. The CDR3 is 15 amino acids. Germline V lookup: CDR1 SGHNT, CDR2 YYREEE (reference sequence). The CDR3 sequence is CASSQGQGVLETQYF. DNA of the CDR3: TGTGCCAGCAGCCAGGGACAGGGGGTATTAGAGACCCAGTACTTC.

The V and J genes are TRBV19 and TRBJ1-5; 7 nucleotides align to TRBD1. Losses at the gene ends were 2 bases for V and 5 bases for J; bases not matched to a gene: 9. CDR3 length: 16 amino acids. Germline lookup yields CDR1 LNHDA and CDR2 SQIVND (reference sequence). The CDR3 sequence: CASSITTGTAYQPQHF. DNA for the CDR3: TGTGCCAGTAGTATAACCACCGGGACAGCCTATCAGCCCCAGCATTTT.

The rearrangement uses TRBV5-1 and TRBJ2-6; perhaps TRBD1 as D (5 bases). V lost 0 bases, J lost 2 bases, and 9 bases lay in between. Germline V gene lookup returns CDR1 SGHRS and CDR2 YFSETQ. The CDR3 extends over 16 amino acids. The CDR3 region is CASSLGTGTGANVLTF. The CDR3 coding sequence is TGCGCCAGCAGCTTGGGAACAGGAACTGGGGCCAACGTCCTGACTTTC.

This clone was observed a handful of times. The genes are TRBV5-1 and TRBJ2-7; a possible D gene is TRBD2 (5 bases). The V and J ends lost 4 bases and 2 bases respectively, with 16 bases between them. The germline V gene has CDR1 SGHRS and CDR2 YFSETQ. This CDR3 spans 15 amino acids. In nucleotides, the CDR3 is TGCGCCAGCAGCCTAGAAGGGAGCGGAACCTACGAGCAGTACTTC. This codes for CASSLEGSGTYEQYF.

The rearrangement links TRBV15 to TRBJ2-3; 7 bases match TRBD2. V lost 5 bases and J lost 2; bases outside the gene matches: 19. Germline V lookup: CDR1 LNHNV, CDR2 YYDKDF (reference sequence). This CDR3 spans 19 amino acids. CDR3 region: CATSEEWGPVGLDTDTQYF. The DNA for the CDR3 is TGTGCCACCAGCGAGGAATGGGGACCTGTAGGACTAGACACAGATACGCAGTATTTT.

This rearrangement joins TRBV27 to TRBJ2-7; 8 bases agree with TRBD1. After removal of 8 bases from V and 2 bases from J, the junction contained 5 bases not matched to a gene. CDR1 is MNHEY and CDR2 is SMNVEV in the germline V gene (reference sequence). The CDR3 has 13 residues. Here the CDR3 DNA reads TGTGCCAGCTCGACAGGGGCAACCTACGAGCAGTACTTC. Translating it yields CASSTGATYEQYF.

V gene TRBV6-5 combines with J gene TRBJ1-1, with 9 bases identical to TRBD1. The CDR3 runs to 16 residues. Looked up from germline, CDR1 is MNHEY and CDR2 is SVGAGI. The V segment lost 2 bases and the J segment 5 bases; nucleotides outside the gene matches: 9. This CDR3 reads CASSYTTGGRGTEAFF. The CDR3 nucleotides are TGTGCCAGCAGTTACACGACAGGGGGTAGGGGTACTGAAGCTTTCTTT.